Described below is a single T cell receptor (beta chain) sequence and its context. Its antigen is unidentified. The sample comes from a study of T cells in Graves' hyperthyroidism and ophthalmopathy. Broader study findings: A model built on 13 V-J features separated ophthalmopathy from stable hyperthyroidism. Researchers found most expanded thyroid clonotypes above 0.001 in blood as well.

TCR beta CDR3 regions were amplified from RNA transcripts. The study used the HTBI primer set for a first-round RT-PCR of the TCR CDR3. TCRdb reprocessed the multiplex PCR reads via MiXCR and lists one record per CDR3 protein. The sample lists a few hundred thousand distinct CDR3 sequences, under 60% occurring once. The CDR3 totals 13 residues. Looked up from germline, CDR1 is SQVTM and CDR2 is ANQGSEA. The J segment lost 4 bases and the V segment lost 8 bases, leaving 7 bases of the junction unmatched. The chain employs TRBV29-1 and TRBJ1-4, with TRBD1 matching over 7 bases. Sequencing was carried out using peripheral blood or thyroid tissue (not recorded which). This sequence was found in a woman between 18 and 30 years old with Graves' hyperthyroidism. The CDR3 here is CSKGAGYNEKLFF. The CDR3 coding sequence is TGCAGCAAGGGGGCAGGGTATAATGAAAAACTGTTTTTT. The full variable domain, in which reference TRBV29-1 and TRBJ1-4 provide the parts outside the CDR3, is SAVISQKPSRDICQRGTSLTIQCQVDSQVTMMFWYRQQPGQSLTLIATANQGSEATYESGFVIDKFPISRPNLTFSTLTVSNMSPEDSSIYLCSKGAGYNEKLFFGSGTQLSVL.